One and the same sample provided the 17 T cell receptor beta chains below, sequenced in a study of response to subunit inactivated influenza vaccine. Via MiXCR, TCRdb re-called the RT-PCR reads, giving one row per CDR3 protein. Found here are 550,000 to 800,000 distinct CDR3 sequences, around 14% of them singletons; the top ten hold around 7.3%. Sequencing used PBMCs from blood, obtained 14 to 15 days before vaccination. The receptor set was obtained from a man aged 50-59 years who received an inactivated influenza vaccine.

The gene calls are TRBV4-3 and TRBJ2-2; maybe TRBD2 (6 bases). Deletions cut 0 bases from V and 5 bases from J, with 13 bases between. The CDR3 has 16 amino acids. Germline V lookup: CDR1 LGHNA, CDR2 YSLEER. The CDR3 protein is CASSQEEAGGTGELFF. The CDR3 DNA reads TGCGCCAGCAGCCAAGAAGAAGCAGGAGGGACCGGGGAGCTGTTTTTT.

The genes are TRBV27 and TRBJ2-6; TRBD1 aligns across 8 bases. CDR3 length: 17 residues. J lost 2 bases, V lost 4 bases, and 7 bases had no gene match. Per the germline V gene, CDR1 is MNHEY and CDR2 is SMNVEV (reference sequence). The CDR3 DNA sequence: TGTGCCAGCAGTTACAGGGGGGTTCTGGCTGGGGCCAACGTCCTGACTTTC. It encodes CASSYRGVLAGANVLTF.

The genes are TRBV4-1 and TRBJ2-1; TRBD2 matches at 12 bases. Germline CDR1 reads MGHRA; CDR2 reads YSYEKL. The CDR3 contains 17 residues. The V segment lost 0 bases and the J segment 8 bases; nucleotides outside the gene matches: 8. CDR3 nucleotide sequence: TGCGCCAGCAGCCAAGACAGCGGGCTAGCGGGGGGGTATGAGCAGTTCTTC. It codes for CASSQDSGLAGGYEQFF.

This clonotype occurred many times. CDR3 region: CASSPWTTDTQYF. For the CDR3, the DNA is TGTGCCAGCAGCCCCTGGACCACAGATACGCAGTATTTT. V usage is TRBV12-3 or TRBV12-4 and J usage is TRBJ2-3; D is unclear. V lost 6 bases and J 2 bases, leaving 9 bases between the germline ends. CDR3 length: 13 residues.

The J gene is TRBJ1-4, the V gene TRBV2; 7 bases match TRBD1. Germline loops: CDR1 SNHLY, CDR2 FYNNEI. This CDR3 is built from 14 residues. J lost 4 bases, V lost 7 bases, and 6 bases had no gene match. As DNA, the CDR3 is TGTGCCAGCACTTGGACAGGACTTAATGAAAAACTGTTTTTT. This encodes CASTWTGLNEKLFF. The variable domain in full, with the rest retrieved from reference TRBV2 and TRBJ1-4, is EPEVTQTPSHQVTQMGQEVILRCVPISNHLYFYWYRQILGQKVEFLVSFYNNEISEKSEIFDDQFSVERPDGSNFTLKIRSTKLEDSAMYFCASTWTGLNEKLFFGSGTQLSVL.

This clonotype has a handful of counts. The V and J genes are TRBV13 and TRBJ2-6; possibly TRBD2 for D (5 bases). Germline V gene lookup returns CDR1 PRHDT and CDR2 FYEKMQ (reference sequence). The CDR3 has 18 residues. Between the trimmed V and J ends, which lost 0 bases and 0 bases, there was a span of 12 bases. The CDR3 DNA reads as TGTGCCAGCAGCTTAGGGGCCGGACTGGACTCTGGGGCCAACGTCCTGACTTTC. Amino acid sequence: CASSLGAGLDSGANVLTF.

The sample holds a few counts of this clonotype. The chain combines TRBV6-1 with TRBJ2-1; D may be TRBD1 (5 bases). V lost 6 bases and J lost 5, with 11 bases in between. CDR1 is MNHNS and CDR2 is SASEGT in the germline V gene. There are 13 residues in the CDR3. This CDR3 is CASSRQFNNEQFF. The CDR3 DNA reads as TGTGCCAGCAGCAGACAGTTTAACAATGAGCAGTTCTTC.

J is TRBJ2-3 and V is TRBV6-1; D not certain. Trimming left V 5 bases short and J 6 bases short, with 9 bases between. The CDR3 sequence is 12 residues long. Germline assignment: CDR1 MNHNS and CDR2 SASEGT. The CDR3 sequence: CASSKQPDTQYF. In nucleotides, the CDR3 is TGTGCCAGCAGTAAACAACCCGATACGCAGTATTTT.

This clonotype occurred a few times. This chain uses TRBV29-1 with TRBJ2-2; D is uncertain. The CDR3 has 13 residues. The germline V gene has CDR1 SQVTM and CDR2 ANQGSEA. Trimming shortened V by 7 bases and J by 3 bases, and 12 bases separated the two germline ends. Here the CDR3 reads CSAGRTDTGELFF. The CDR3 DNA follows: TGCAGCGCCGGTCGCACCGACACCGGGGAGCTGTTTTTT.

This clonotype was counted between two and nine times. The rearrangement joins TRBV6-1 to TRBJ1-2; 7 bases align to TRBD1. This CDR3 has 14 residues. J gave up 7 bases and V 5 bases, and 10 bases lay outside the gene matches. Germline V gene lookup returns CDR1 MNHNS and CDR2 SASEGT. CDR3 DNA sequence: TGTGCCAGCAGTCCTTCAGGGGGGACGGCTGGCTACACCTTC. It codes for CASSPSGGTAGYTF.

This clonotype was seen many times. Written as DNA, the CDR3 is TGTGCCAGCAGCCTATCCGGGACTAGCAGCTACGAGCAGTACTTC. It codes for CASSLSGTSSYEQYF. The chain recombines TRBV27 with TRBJ2-7, with 9 bases matching TRBD2. Trimming cost V 6 bases and J 3 bases; bases outside gene matches: 9. The CDR3 consists of 15 residues. Per the germline V gene, CDR1 is MNHEY and CDR2 is SMNVEV (reference sequence).

This clonotype was detected a few times. The chain combines TRBV7-9 with TRBJ2-7; 9 positions match TRBD1. V lost 1 base to trimming and J lost 4 bases; unmatched junction nucleotides: 8. CDR3 length: 16 residues. Germline V gene lookup returns CDR1 SEHNR and CDR2 FQNEAQ (reference sequence). The CDR3 DNA reads as TGTGCCAGCAGCTTAGTTTCGGGACAGGGTCCGTACGAGCAGTACTTC. Its protein product is CASSLVSGQGPYEQYF.

This clonotype was seen many times. The rearrangement uses TRBV20-1 and TRBJ2-1, with TRBD2 identical over 9 bases. Germline V gene lookup returns CDR1 DFQATT and CDR2 SNEGSKA (reference sequence). Germline trimming cut 4 bases from V and 3 bases from J; bases unmatched to any gene: 4. CDR3 length equals 14 residues. The CDR3 region has the DNA TGCAGTGCTACTAGCGGGGTATTCTACAATGAGCAGTTCTTC. Its translation: CSATSGVFYNEQFF.

This clonotype came up a few times. This chain connects TRBV7-2 to TRBJ1-2; perhaps TRBD1 as D (5 bases). CDR3 size: 16 residues. CDR1 SGHTA and CDR2 FQGNSA come from the germline V gene. Trimming removed 4 bases at V and 5 bases at J, with 20 bases between. The CDR3, as DNA: TGTGCCAGCAGCTCCAGCCCGGGACGGCGGGGGTATGGCTACACCTTC. Translated, it gives CASSSSPGRRGYGYTF.

Many counts were recorded for this clonotype. The genes are TRBV5-1 and TRBJ2-5; D unresolved. CDR3 length: 14 amino acids. Germline CDR1 is SGHRS and CDR2 is YFSETQ. With 0 bases removed from V and 6 bases from J, the gap between germline ends came to 12 bases. CDR3 nucleotides: TGCGCCAGCAGCTTGGAGTCAGCCGGAAAGACCCAGTACTTC. Its translation is CASSLESAGKTQYF.

The chain combines TRBV12-3 or TRBV12-4 with TRBJ2-3, with 12 bases lining up with TRBD2. With 5 bases clipped from V and 0 bases from J, the junction kept 6 bases outside the gene matches. The length of the CDR3 is 17 residues. The CDR3 is CASSPGLAGTSTDTQYF. CDR3 bases: TGTGCCAGCAGTCCAGGACTAGCGGGGACTAGCACAGATACGCAGTATTTT.

This chain uses TRBV5-6 with TRBJ2-2; perhaps TRBD1 as D (7 bases). Germline V gene data show CDR1 as SGHDT and CDR2 as YYEEEE. The CDR3 extends over 15 amino acids. V shed 5 bases and J shed 6 bases, with 17 bases lying between them. CDR3 bases: TGTGCCAGCAGGTCGACAGGGAGGTCAGCCGGGGAGCTGTTTTTT. This sequence encodes CASRSTGRSAGELFF.